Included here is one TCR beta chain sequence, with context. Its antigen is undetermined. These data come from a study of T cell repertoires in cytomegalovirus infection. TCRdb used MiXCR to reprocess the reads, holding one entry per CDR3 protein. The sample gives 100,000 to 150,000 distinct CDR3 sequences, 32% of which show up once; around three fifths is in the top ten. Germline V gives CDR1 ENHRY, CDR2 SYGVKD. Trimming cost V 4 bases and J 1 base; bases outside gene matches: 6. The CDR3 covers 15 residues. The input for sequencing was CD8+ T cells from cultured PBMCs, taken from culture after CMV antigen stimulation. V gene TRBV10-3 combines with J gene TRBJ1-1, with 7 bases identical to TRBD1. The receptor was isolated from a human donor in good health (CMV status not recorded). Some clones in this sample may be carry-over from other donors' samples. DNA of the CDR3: TGTGCCATCAGTGTTCGACAGGGAGGGAACACTGAAGCTTTCTTT. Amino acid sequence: CAISVRQGGNTEAFF.